This entry is about one T cell receptor beta chain. J lost 1 base, V lost 3 bases, and 7 bases had no gene match. In germline, CDR1 is SGHRS, CDR2 YFSETQ. The CDR3 is 16 amino acids. Here immunoSEQ multiplex PCR was the method, and the copy in TCRdb shows in-frame clones only, minus some. The data contain tens of thousands of clones, about 96% of them singletons. The sample is drawn from a study of technical replicates of blood from a few donors. The source material was T cells isolated from PBMCs. The sequence was collected from a human donor in good health. The V call is TRBV5-1, the J call TRBJ2-7; 10 bases line up with TRBD1. The CDR3 loop is CASSSRGDRGSYEQYF. CDR3 in DNA: TGCGCCAGCAGCTCGAGGGGGGACAGGGGTTCCTACGAGCAGTACTTC.